Listed below are T cell receptor beta chains from one sample, sequenced in a study of monozygotic twins with inflammatory bowel disease. TCRdb re-called the 5' RACE reads, yielding one record per CDR3 amino acid sequence without DNA. The sample holds 310,000 or so distinct CDR3 sequences. The material sequenced was blood. These receptors all come from a human donor with ulcerative colitis or Crohn's disease, or a healthy co-twin of an affected twin (not recorded which). The CDR3 runs from the conserved cysteine through the conserved F or W. Each record gives: V gene, J gene, CDR3 protein.

v_gene: TRBV6-5
j_gene: TRBJ2-3
CDR3aa: CASSYRLTSGADTQYF

v_gene: TRBV20-1
j_gene: TRBJ1-5
CDR3aa: CSATDRSQPQHF

v_gene: TRBV12-3/TRBV12-4
j_gene: TRBJ2-3
CDR3aa: CASSLVGSSSDTQYF

v_gene: TRBV5-6
j_gene: TRBJ1-2
CDR3aa: CASSLGDRGLYGYTF

v_gene: TRBV5-4
j_gene: TRBJ1-6
CDR3aa: CASSFQGASSPLHF

v_gene: TRBV6-2/TRBV6-3
j_gene: TRBJ1-1
CDR3aa: CASRQGAGTEAFF

v_gene: TRBV6-5
j_gene: TRBJ2-3
CDR3aa: CASSYLGDTQYF

v_gene: TRBV7-8
j_gene: TRBJ1-2
CDR3aa: CASSLAPGSGYTF

v_gene: TRBV6-1
j_gene: TRBJ1-5
CDR3aa: CASRPDRGWDHQPQHF

v_gene: TRBV29-1
j_gene: TRBJ2-2
CDR3aa: CSVTIAGTGELFF

v_gene: TRBV25-1
j_gene: TRBJ2-6
CDR3aa: CASSEYGKGGGANVLTF

v_gene: TRBV29-1
j_gene: TRBJ2-3
CDR3aa: CSVEGKNTQYF